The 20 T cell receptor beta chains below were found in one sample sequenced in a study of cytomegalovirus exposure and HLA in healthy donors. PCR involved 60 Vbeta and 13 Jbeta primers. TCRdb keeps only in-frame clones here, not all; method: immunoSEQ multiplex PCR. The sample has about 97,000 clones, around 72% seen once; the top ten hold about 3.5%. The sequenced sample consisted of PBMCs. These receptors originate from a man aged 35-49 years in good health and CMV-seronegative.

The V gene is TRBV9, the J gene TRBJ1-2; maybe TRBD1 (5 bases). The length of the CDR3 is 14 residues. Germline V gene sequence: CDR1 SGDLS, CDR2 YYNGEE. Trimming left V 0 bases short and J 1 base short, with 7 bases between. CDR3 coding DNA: TGTGCCAGCAGCGTAGGGGGCAGTAACTATGGCTACACCTTC. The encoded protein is CASSVGGSNYGYTF.

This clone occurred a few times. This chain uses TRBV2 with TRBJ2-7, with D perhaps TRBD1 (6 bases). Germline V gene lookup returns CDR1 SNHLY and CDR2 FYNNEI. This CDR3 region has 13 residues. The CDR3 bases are TGTGCAGGCTTGCAGGGGAGCTCCTACGAGCAGTACTTC. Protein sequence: CAGLQGSSYEQYF. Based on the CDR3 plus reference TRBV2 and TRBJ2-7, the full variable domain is EPEVTQTPSHQVTQMGQEVILRCVPISNHLYFYWYRQILGQKVEFLVSFYNNEISEKSEIFDDQFSVERPDGSNFTLKIRSTKLEDSAMYFCAGLQGSSYEQYFGPGTRLTVT.

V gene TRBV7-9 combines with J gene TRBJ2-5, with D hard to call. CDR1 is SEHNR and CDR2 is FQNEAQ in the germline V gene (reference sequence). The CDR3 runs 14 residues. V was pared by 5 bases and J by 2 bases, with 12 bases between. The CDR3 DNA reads TGTGCCAGCAGCCAAAGACACCTACAAGAGACCCAGTACTTC. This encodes CASSQRHLQETQYF.

This CDR3 is CASSYSTWGDNGELFF. CDR3 DNA: TGTGCCAGCAGTTACTCGACTTGGGGGGATAACGGGGAGCTGTTTTTT. V and J are TRBV6-5 and TRBJ2-2, with D possibly matching TRBD2 (6 bases). The CDR3 length is 16 residues. Trimming stripped 0 bases from V and 7 bases from J, with 15 bases between. From germline, CDR1 is MNHEY and CDR2 SVGAGI.

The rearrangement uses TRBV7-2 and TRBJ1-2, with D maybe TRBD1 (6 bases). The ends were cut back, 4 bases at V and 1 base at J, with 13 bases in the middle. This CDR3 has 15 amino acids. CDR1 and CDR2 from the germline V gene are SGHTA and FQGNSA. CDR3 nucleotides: TGTGCCAGCAGCTCAAGGGCAGGGGTTAACTATGGCTACACCTTC. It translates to CASSSRAGVNYGYTF.

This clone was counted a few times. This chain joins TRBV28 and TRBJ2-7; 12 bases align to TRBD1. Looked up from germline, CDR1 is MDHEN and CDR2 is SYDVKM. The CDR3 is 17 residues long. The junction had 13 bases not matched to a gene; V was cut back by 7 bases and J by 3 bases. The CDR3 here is CASTVSPGTGGLYEQYF. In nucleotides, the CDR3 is TGTGCCAGCACCGTATCACCCGGGACAGGGGGCCTCTACGAGCAGTACTTC.

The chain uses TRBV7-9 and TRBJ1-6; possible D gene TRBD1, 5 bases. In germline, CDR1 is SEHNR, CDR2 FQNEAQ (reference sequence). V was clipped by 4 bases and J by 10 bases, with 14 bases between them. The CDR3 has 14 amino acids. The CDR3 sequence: CASSSRRDGSPLHF. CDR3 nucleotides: TGTGCCAGCAGCTCTAGGAGGGACGGGTCACCCCTCCACTTT.

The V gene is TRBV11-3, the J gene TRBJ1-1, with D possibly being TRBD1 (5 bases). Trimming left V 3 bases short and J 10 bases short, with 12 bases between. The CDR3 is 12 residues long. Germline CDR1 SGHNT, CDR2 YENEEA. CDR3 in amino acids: CASSLGGQGAFF. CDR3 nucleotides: TGTGCCAGCAGCTTGGGTGGGCAGGGAGCTTTCTTT.

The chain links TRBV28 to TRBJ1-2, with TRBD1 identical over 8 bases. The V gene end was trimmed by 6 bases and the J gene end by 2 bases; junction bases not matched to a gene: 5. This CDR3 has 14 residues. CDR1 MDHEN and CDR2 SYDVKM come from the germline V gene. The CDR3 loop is CASRRTGLNYGYTF. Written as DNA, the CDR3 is TGTGCCAGCAGGCGGACAGGGTTAAACTATGGCTACACCTTC.

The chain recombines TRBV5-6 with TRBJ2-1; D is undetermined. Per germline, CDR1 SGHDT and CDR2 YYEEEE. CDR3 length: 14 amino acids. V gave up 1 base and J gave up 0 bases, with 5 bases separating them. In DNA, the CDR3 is TGTGCCAGCAGCTTGTGGAGCTCCTACAATGAGCAGTTCTTC. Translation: CASSLWSSYNEQFF.

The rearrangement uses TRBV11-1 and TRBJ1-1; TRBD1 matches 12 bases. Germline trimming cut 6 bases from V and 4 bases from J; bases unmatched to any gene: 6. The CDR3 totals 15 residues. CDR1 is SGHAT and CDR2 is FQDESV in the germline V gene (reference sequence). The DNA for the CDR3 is TGTGCCAGCAGGCGTCCGGGACAGGGGGCCACTGAAGCTTTCTTT. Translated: CASRRPGQGATEAFF.

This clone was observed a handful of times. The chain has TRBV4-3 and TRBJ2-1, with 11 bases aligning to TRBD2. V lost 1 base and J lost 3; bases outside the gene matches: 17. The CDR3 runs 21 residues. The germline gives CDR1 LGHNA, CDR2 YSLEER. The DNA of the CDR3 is TGCGCCAGCAGCCAAGTGGTGGGTGTGGGTAGCGGGGGGGCTAACTACAATGAGCAGTTCTTC. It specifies CASSQVVGVGSGGANYNEQFF.

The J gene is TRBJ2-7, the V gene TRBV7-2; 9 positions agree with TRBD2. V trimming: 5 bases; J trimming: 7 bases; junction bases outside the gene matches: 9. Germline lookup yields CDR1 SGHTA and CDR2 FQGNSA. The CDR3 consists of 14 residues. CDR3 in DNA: TGTGCCAGCAGCCTTAGCGGGGGAGGCTCGGAGCAGTACTTC. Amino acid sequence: CASSLSGGGSEQYF.

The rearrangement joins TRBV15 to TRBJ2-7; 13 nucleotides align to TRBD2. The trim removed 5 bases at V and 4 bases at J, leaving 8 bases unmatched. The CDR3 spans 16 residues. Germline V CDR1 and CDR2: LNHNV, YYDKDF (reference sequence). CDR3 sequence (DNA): TGTGCCACCAGCTCCCGGACTAGCGGGGGTTTATACGAGCAGTACTTC. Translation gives CATSSRTSGGLYEQYF.

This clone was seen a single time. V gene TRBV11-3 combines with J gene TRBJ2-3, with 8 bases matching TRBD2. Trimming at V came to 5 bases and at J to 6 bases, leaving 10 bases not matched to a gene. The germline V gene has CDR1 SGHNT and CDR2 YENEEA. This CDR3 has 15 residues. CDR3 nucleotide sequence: TGTGCCAGCAGCCCAGGGCTCGGGGGGGCGGATACGCAGTATTTT. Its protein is CASSPGLGGADTQYF.

The CDR3 spells CASRTTVLNTEAFF. CDR3 sequence (DNA): TGTGCCAGCAGAACGACAGTTTTGAACACTGAAGCTTTCTTT. The V call is TRBV27, the J call TRBJ1-1; D is perhaps TRBD1 (5 bases). V lost 6 bases and J lost 0, with 11 bases in between. Germline CDR1 MNHEY, CDR2 SMNVEV (reference sequence). This CDR3 spans 14 amino acids.

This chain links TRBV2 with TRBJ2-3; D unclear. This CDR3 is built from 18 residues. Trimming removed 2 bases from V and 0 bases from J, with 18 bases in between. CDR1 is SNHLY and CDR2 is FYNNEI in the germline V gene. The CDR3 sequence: CASSESLIRLSSTDTQYF. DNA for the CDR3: TGTGCCAGCAGTGAATCGCTTATTCGCTTGAGTAGCACAGATACGCAGTATTTT.

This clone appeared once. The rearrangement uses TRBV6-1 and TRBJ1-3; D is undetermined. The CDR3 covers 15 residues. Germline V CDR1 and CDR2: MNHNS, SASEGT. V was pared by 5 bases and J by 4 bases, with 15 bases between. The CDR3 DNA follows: TGTGCCAGCAGTACACAATCAAACCCAGGAAACACCATATATTTT. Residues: CASSTQSNPGNTIYF.

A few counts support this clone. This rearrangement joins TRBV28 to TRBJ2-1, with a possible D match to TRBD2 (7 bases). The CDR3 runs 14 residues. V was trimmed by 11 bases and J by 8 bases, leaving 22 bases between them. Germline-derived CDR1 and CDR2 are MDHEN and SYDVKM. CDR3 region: CAAEGGGVIDEQFF. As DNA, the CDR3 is TGTGCCGCCGAGGGAGGGGGGGTCATCGATGAGCAGTTCTTC.

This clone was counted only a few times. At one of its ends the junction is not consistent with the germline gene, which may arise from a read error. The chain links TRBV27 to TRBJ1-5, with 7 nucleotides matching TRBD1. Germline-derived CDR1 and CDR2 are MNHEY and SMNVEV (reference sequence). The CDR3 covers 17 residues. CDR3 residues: CATSSEGARGSNQPQHF. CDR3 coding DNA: TGTGCCACCAGTTCGGAGGGGGCGAGGGGTAGCAATCAGCCCCAGCATTTT.